This T cell receptor (beta chain) emerged from a study of blood T cell repertoires in COVID-19. About the study: COVID-19 samples collected from the United States, Italy and Spain covered acute and convalescent phases. PBMCs, B-cell-depleted T cells, or T cells were the source of the cDNA or gDNA that made up the material.

Original analysis: It was from reference gene primer amplification that nucleated cell counts were estimated. Clones were sequenced by immunoSEQ multiplex PCR, and TCRdb holds only the in-frame ones, with some missing. The V and J calls and clone size are taken from that table; D and trimming were inferred from the DNA. In the table there are some 250,000 clones, about nine tenths of which are singletons. Input material: peripheral blood. The receptor was derived from a man in his thirties or forties who had recovered from COVID-19.

The CDR3 loop is CASSLRNGETYEQYF. The DNA of the CDR3 is TGTGCCAGCAGCCTACGGAACGGAGAAACCTACGAGCAGTACTTC. The chain joins TRBV5-5 to TRBJ2-7; no definite D call. The CDR3 is 15 residues long. V was shortened by 4 bases and J by 2 bases, with 16 bases between the two germline ends. Germline V gene lookup returns CDR1 SGHKS and CDR2 YYEKEE (reference sequence).